This TCR beta chain originates from a study of patients and donors after allogeneic stem cell transplantation. This clonotype was detected ten times or more. Germline CDR1 is MNHEY and CDR2 is SMNVEV (reference sequence). Trimming removed 2 bases at V and 3 bases at J, with 18 bases between. This CDR3 has 17 residues. Each CDR3 protein gets one entry after TCRdb re-called the RT-PCR reads with MiXCR. This table has hundreds of thousands of distinct CDR3 sequences, roughly 14% appearing once. This TCR was sampled from a human donor who was either an allogeneic HSCT recipient or a stem cell or donor lymphocyte infusion donor (not recorded which). It is not recorded whose cells these are; they may come from a transplant donor. The sequenced sample consisted of blood, either unsorted or a sorted T cell fraction (not recorded which). This chain links TRBV27 with TRBJ2-3; tentatively, D is TRBD1 or TRBD2 (5 bases each). CDR3 bases: TGTGCCAGCAGTTTAACCGGGACGCGGCTGGGGACAGATACGCAGTATTTT. Translation gives CASSLTGTRLGTDTQYF.